The T cell receptor beta chain under discussion was sequenced for a study of chemoradiotherapy in HPV16-positive cancers. Study-level results: In HPV16-positive patients, HPV-responsive T-cell expansion tracked better recurrence-free survival.

Trimming took off 2 bases at V and 4 bases at J, with 5 bases between the two ends. The germline CDR1 and CDR2 sequences are MNHNS and SASEGT. The CDR3 contains 13 residues. This clone was recorded a few times. What it binds is not known. The sample carries other DNA sequences with the same CDR3. Repertoires were generated with immunoSEQ multiplex PCR, while TCRdb's copy carries only in-frame clones and drops some. The table lists under 85,000 clones, approximately 91% of them singletons, with 4% to 4.5% in the top ten. The sample consisted of blood, taken from a patient who underwent chemoradiotherapy. The origin of this receptor is a human donor with HPV-associated anogenital cancer. The V call is TRBV6-1, the J call TRBJ2-2; D possibly corresponds to TRBD1 (5 bases). CDR3 in DNA: TGTGCCAGCAGTGAACAGGGCACCGGGGAGCTGTTTTTT. It translates to CASSEQGTGELFF.